The text below deals with one T cell receptor beta chain. Its matching antigen is unknown. The source of the sample is a study of cytomegalovirus exposure and HLA in healthy donors. Study results and caveats: A few CMV-associated chains were confirmed in vitro to be specific for CMV antigens.

The CDR3 extends over 13 amino acids. The V gene's germline CDR1 is MNHEY and CDR2 SVGAGI. V shed 6 bases and J 8 bases; nucleotides not matched to a gene: 6. PCR was performed using 60 Vbeta and 13 Jbeta primers. Clones were read by immunoSEQ multiplex PCR, and TCRdb kept only the in-frame ones, dropping some. The top ten hold 4.5% to 5.5% of the sample, which has fewer than 200,000 clones, over 80% seen once. The sequencing input was PBMCs. The V and J genes are TRBV6-5 and TRBJ1-2, with 10 bases lining up with TRBD1. The receptor was isolated from a woman in her 50s in good health and CMV-seropositive. CDR3 nucleotides: TGTGCCAGCAGCCTCGGACAGGGGGGAGGCTACACCTTC. It codes for CASSLGQGGGYTF.